Sequencing of this TCR beta chain was carried out in a study of blood T cell repertoires in COVID-19. Study overall: Samples of COVID-19 (acute and convalescent) were obtained from the United States, Italy and Spain. Sample material is recorded as cDNA or gDNA derived from T cells, B-cell-depleted T cells, or PBMCs.

Study processing details: Researchers report that nucleated cell counts were estimated from reference gene primer amplification. The data were produced by immunoSEQ multiplex PCR, yet TCRdb's version contains in-frame clones alone and is incomplete. V, J and clone size are taken as reported in that table, and D and trimming were inferred from the DNA itself. In the table there are roughly 150,000 clones, about 82% of which are singletons. Patients at the Seattle site were enrolled during active infection and followed longitudinally. V was cut by 3 bases and J by 7 bases, with 10 bases left in between. CDR3 size: 13 residues. CDR1 is SGHRS, CDR2 YFSETQ, per germline.

Material for sequencing was peripheral blood. This TCR was recovered from a woman older than 75 with COVID-19, enrolled during active disease. This chain connects TRBV5-1 to TRBJ1-4; perhaps TRBD1 as D (5 bases). CDR3 DNA sequence: TGCGCCAGCAGCTCTGTGACAGCTGAAAAACTGTTTTTT. It codes for CASSSVTAEKLFF.